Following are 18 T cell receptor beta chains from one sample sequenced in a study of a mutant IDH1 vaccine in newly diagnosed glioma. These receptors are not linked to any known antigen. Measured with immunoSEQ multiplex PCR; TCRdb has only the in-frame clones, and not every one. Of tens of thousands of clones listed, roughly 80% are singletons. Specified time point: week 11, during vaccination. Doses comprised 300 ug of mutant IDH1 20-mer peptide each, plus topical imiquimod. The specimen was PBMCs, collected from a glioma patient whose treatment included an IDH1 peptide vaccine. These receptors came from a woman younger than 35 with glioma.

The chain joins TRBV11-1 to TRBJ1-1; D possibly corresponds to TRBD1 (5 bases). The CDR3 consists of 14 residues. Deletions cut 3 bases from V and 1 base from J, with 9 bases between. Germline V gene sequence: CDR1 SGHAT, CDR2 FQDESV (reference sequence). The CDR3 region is CASSLGQGNTEAFF. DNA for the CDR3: TGTGCCAGCAGCTTGGGGCAGGGGAACACTGAAGCTTTCTTT.

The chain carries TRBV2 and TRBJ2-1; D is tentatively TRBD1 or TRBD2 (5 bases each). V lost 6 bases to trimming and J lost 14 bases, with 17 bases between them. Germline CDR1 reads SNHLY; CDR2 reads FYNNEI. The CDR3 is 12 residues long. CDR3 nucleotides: TGTGCCAGCAGCAAACCCGGGACGCGAGAGTTCTTC. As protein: CASSKPGTREFF.

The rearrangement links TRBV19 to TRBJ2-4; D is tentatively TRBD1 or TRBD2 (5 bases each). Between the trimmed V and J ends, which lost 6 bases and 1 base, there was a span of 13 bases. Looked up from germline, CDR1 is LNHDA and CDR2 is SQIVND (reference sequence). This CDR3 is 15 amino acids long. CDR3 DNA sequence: TGTGCCAGTAGCCAGGGAGTCTCGGCCAAAAACATTCAGTACTTC. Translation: CASSQGVSAKNIQYF.

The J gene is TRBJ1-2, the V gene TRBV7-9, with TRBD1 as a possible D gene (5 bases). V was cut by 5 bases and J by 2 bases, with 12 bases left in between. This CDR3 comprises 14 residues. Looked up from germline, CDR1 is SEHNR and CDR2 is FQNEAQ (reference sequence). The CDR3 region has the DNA TGTGCCAGCAGCCCTCCACAGGAGAACTATGGCTACACCTTC. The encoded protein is CASSPPQENYGYTF.

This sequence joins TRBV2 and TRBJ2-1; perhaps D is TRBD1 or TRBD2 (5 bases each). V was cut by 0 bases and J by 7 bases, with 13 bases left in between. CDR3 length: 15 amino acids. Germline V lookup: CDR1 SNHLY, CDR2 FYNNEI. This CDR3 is CASSEAWGRGNEQFF. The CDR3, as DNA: TGTGCCAGCAGTGAAGCTTGGGGACGGGGTAATGAGCAGTTCTTC.

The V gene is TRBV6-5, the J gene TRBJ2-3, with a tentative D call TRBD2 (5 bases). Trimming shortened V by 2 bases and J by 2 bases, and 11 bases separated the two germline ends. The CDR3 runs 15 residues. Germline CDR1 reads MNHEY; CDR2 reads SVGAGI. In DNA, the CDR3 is TGTGCCAGCAGTTACCGGTCGGGGAACACAGATACGCAGTATTTT. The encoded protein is CASSYRSGNTDTQYF.

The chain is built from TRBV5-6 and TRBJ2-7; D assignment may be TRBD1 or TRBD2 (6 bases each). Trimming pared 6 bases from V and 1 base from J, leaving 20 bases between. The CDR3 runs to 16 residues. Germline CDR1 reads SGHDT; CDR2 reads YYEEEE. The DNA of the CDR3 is TGTGCCAGCAACTCCCTCGCCGGGGGCTCATCCTACGAGCAGTACTTC. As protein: CASNSLAGGSSYEQYF.

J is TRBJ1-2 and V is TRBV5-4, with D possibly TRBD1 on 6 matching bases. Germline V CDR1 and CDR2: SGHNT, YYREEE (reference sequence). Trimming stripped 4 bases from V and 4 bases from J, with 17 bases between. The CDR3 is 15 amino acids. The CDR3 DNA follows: TGTGCCAGCAGCCAAGTGGGGGGGCCTGGCTATGGCTACACCTTC. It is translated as CASSQVGGPGYGYTF. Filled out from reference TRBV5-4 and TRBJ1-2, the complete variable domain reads ETGVTQSPTHLIKTRGQQVTLRCSSQSGHNTVSWYQQALGQGPQFIFQYYREEENGRGNFPPRFSGLQFPNYSSELNVNALELDDSALYLCASSQVGGPGYGYTFGSGTRLTVV.

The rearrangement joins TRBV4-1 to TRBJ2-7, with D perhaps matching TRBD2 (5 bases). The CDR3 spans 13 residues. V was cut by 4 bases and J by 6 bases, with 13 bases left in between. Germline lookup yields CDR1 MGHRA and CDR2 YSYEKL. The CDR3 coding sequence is TGCGCCAGCAGCCTTTGGGGAGCAGGCGAGCAGTACTTC. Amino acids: CASSLWGAGEQYF.

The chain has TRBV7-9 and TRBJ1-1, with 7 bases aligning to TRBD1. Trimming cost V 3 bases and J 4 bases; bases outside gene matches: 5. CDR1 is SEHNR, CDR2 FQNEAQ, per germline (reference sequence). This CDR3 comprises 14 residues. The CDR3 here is CASSFTGARTEAFF. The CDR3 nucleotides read TGTGCCAGCAGCTTTACAGGGGCCCGCACTGAAGCTTTCTTT.

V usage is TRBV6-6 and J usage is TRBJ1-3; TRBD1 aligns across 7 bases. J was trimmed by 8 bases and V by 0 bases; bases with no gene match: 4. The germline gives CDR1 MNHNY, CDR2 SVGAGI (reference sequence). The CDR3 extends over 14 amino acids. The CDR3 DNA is TGTGCCAGCAGTTACTCGGCAGGGGGAGACACCATATATTTT. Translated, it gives CASSYSAGGDTIYF.

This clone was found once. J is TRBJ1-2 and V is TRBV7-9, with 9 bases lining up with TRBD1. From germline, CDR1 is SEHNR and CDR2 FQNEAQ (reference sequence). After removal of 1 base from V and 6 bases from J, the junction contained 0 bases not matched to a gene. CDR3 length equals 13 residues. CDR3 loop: CASSLGQGDGYTF. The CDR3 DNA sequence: TGTGCCAGCAGCTTAGGACAGGGGGATGGCTACACCTTC. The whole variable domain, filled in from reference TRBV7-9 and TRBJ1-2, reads DTGVSQNPRHKITKRGQNVTFRCDPISEHNRLYWYRQTLGQGPEFLTYFQNEAQLEKSRLLSDRFSAERPKGSFSTLEIQRTEQGDSAMYLCASSLGQGDGYTFGSGTRLTVV.

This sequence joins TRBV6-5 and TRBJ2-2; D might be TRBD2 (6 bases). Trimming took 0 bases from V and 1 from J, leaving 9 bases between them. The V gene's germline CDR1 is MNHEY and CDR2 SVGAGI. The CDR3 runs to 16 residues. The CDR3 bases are TGTGCCAGCAGTTACTCAGCGGGCCTGAACACCGGGGAGCTGTTTTTT. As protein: CASSYSAGLNTGELFF.

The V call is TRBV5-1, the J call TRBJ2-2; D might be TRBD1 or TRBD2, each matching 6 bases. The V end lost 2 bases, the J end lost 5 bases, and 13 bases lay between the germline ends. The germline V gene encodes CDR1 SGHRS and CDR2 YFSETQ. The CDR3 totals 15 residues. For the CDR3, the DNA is TGCGCCAGCAGCTTTTATTTAGGGGGGACCGGGGAGCTGTTTTTT. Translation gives CASSFYLGGTGELFF.

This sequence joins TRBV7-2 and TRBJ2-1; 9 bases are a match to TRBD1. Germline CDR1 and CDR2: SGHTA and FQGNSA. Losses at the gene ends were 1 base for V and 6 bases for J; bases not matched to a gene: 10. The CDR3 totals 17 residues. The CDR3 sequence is CASSLGLAGQGFNEQFF. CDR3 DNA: TGTGCCAGCAGCTTAGGGCTGGCGGGACAGGGTTTCAATGAGCAGTTCTTC.

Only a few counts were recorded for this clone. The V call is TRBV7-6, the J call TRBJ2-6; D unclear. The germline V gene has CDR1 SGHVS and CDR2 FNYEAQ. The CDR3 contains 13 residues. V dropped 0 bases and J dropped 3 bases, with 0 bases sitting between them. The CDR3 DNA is TGTGCCAGCAGCTTAGCTGGGGCCAACGTCCTGACTTTC. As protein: CASSLAGANVLTF.

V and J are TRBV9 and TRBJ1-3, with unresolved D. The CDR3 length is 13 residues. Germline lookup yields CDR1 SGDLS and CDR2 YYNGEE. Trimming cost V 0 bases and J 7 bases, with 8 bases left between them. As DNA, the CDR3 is TGTGCCAGCAGCGTAGCCCCGTCCAACACCATATATTTT. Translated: CASSVAPSNTIYF.

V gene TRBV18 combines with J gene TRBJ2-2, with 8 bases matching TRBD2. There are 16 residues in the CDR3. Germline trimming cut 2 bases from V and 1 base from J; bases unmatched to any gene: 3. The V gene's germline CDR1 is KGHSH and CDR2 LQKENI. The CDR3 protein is CASSPSSGLNTGELFF. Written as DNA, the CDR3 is TGTGCCAGCTCACCATCTAGCGGGCTGAACACCGGGGAGCTGTTTTTT.